This T cell receptor beta chain was sequenced during a study of control samples from healthy donors and cancer patients. Sequencing was performed with immunoSEQ multiplex PCR; in TCRdb, only in-frame clones are kept and a portion is missing. The sample lists about 160,000 clones; approximately 94% were seen once. The sequence came from a man aged 60-69 years with colorectal cancer. The sample comprised PBMCs.

The CDR3 DNA sequence: TGTGCCAGCCCTCATAGGGGTAAGGACTATGGCTACACCTTC. Translation: CASPHRGKDYGYTF. V is TRBV25-1 and J is TRBJ1-2; maybe TRBD1 (5 bases). The CDR3 contains 14 residues. V was trimmed by 8 bases and J by 3 bases, leaving 16 bases between them. Germline CDR1 reads MGHDK; CDR2 reads SYGVNS.